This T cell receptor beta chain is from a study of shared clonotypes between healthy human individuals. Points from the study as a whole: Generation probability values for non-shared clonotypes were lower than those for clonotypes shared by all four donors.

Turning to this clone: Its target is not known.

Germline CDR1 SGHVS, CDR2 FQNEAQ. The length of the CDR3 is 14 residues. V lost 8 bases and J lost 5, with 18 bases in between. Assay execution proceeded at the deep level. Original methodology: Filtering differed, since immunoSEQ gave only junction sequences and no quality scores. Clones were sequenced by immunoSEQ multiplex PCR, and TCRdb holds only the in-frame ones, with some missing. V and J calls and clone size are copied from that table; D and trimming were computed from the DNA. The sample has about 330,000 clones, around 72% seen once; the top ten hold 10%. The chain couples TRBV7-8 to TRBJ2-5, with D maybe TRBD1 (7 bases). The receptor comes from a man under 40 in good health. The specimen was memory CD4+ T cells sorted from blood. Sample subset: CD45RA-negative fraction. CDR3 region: CASSGGWARETQYF. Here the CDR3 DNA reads TGTGCCAGCTCAGGGGGGTGGGCGAGGGAGACCCAGTACTTC.